The 7 T cell receptor beta chains below all came from one sample that was sequenced in a study of T cell responses to AZD1222 COVID-19 vaccine. Measured with immunoSEQ multiplex PCR; TCRdb has only the in-frame clones, and not every one. The table shows under 150,000 clones, with approximately 88% occurring only once. Sequenced material: peripheral blood, taken on day 0 of MenACWY control vaccination. The receptors shown here come from an adult in good health.

This clone was observed once. The V and J genes are TRBV2 and TRBJ2-7; 7 nucleotides line up with TRBD1. Per germline, CDR1 SNHLY and CDR2 FYNNEI. The CDR3 is made up of 13 amino acids. The V segment lost 7 bases and the J segment 6 bases; nucleotides outside the gene matches: 9. CDR3 DNA sequence: TGTGCCAGCATGGGGACAGCGGAAATCGAGCAGTACTTC. Its translation is CASMGTAEIEQYF.

This clone occurred a few times. The chain couples TRBV2 to TRBJ2-3; D remains ambiguous. The V end lost 3 bases, the J end lost 0 bases, and 4 bases lay between the germline ends. Germline V gene lookup returns CDR1 SNHLY and CDR2 FYNNEI. The CDR3 has 13 amino acids. The CDR3 nucleotides read TGTGCCAGCAGTGATGACAGCACAGATACGCAGTATTTT. It is translated as CASSDDSTDTQYF.

This rearrangement joins TRBV5-1 to TRBJ1-1, with D possibly TRBD1 on 5 matching bases. Trimming left V 0 bases short and J 7 bases short, with 16 bases between. The CDR3 sequence is 15 residues long. Per the germline V gene, CDR1 is SGHRS and CDR2 is YFSETQ. In DNA form, the CDR3 reads TGCGCCAGCAGCTTGGTTGGGACCCAAGGCGTTGAAGCTTTCTTT. Its protein product is CASSLVGTQGVEAFF.

This clone has only a few counts. The rearrangement joins TRBV12-5 to TRBJ2-6; 9 nucleotides agree with TRBD1. Per germline, CDR1 LGHNT and CDR2 FRNRAP. V trimming: 5 bases; J trimming: 0 bases; junction bases outside the gene matches: 11. CDR3 size: 19 residues. The CDR3 spells CASGPPGTGPDSGANVLTF. DNA of the CDR3: TGTGCTAGTGGTCCCCCCGGGACAGGGCCTGACTCTGGGGCCAACGTCCTGACTTTC.

The chain is built from TRBV28 and TRBJ1-1, with 9 bases aligning to TRBD1. The CDR3 has 14 amino acids. The germline gives CDR1 MDHEN, CDR2 SYDVKM. V shed 7 bases and J 4 bases; nucleotides not matched to a gene: 7. The CDR3 region is CASIDRGVGTEAFF. In DNA, the CDR3 is TGTGCCAGCATCGACAGGGGGGTGGGCACTGAAGCTTTCTTT.

The CDR3 protein is CASTTLEGVRSGANVLTF. CDR3 DNA sequence: TGTGCCAGTACCACACTGGAAGGGGTTCGCTCTGGGGCCAACGTCCTGACTTTC. The chain uses TRBV19 and TRBJ2-6; D may be TRBD1 (5 bases). The CDR3 has 18 amino acids. The V gene lost 7 bases and the J gene lost 0 bases, with 19 bases spanning the gap. Germline V gene lookup returns CDR1 LNHDA and CDR2 SQIVND (reference sequence).

In this sample, this clone turned up a few times. This chain uses TRBV6-5 with TRBJ1-1, with a tentative D call TRBD1 (6 bases). Per germline, CDR1 MNHEY and CDR2 SVGAGI. The CDR3 extends over 14 amino acids. Trimming took 6 bases from V and 8 from J, leaving 19 bases between them. The CDR3 coding sequence is TGTGCCAGCAGAAGAGGACAGACCGAGGGGGAAGCTTTCTTT. Translation gives CASRRGQTEGEAFF.